This T cell receptor (beta chain) was observed in a study of identical twins. TCRdb recomputed calls from the 5' RACE reads with MiXCR, one row per CDR3 protein. This table has more than 250,000 distinct CDR3 sequences, more than 6.5% appearing once. This CDR3 is 14 amino acids long. Germline V lookup: CDR1 SGDLS, CDR2 YYNGEE. Trimming stripped 0 bases from V and 2 bases from J, with 6 bases between. This sample also belongs to another study, concerning yellow fever vaccine responses in identical twins.

Material: memory (CD45RO+) T cells sorted from blood. This clonotype was obtained from a woman younger than 35 in good health. The chain uses TRBV9 and TRBJ2-1, with D possibly TRBD1 on 5 matching bases. The CDR3 reads CASSVAQAYNEQFF. The CDR3 region has the DNA TGTGCCAGCAGCGTAGCACAGGCCTACAATGAGCAGTTCTTC.